This note documents a single TCR beta chain sequence. With random hexamers, reverse transcription was performed on about 0.45 to 1 ug of RNA. The amplification used immunoSEQ multiplex PCR on TCR beta CDR3; it spanned 54 Vbeta and 13 Jbeta. One entry per CDR3 protein, called by TCRdb with MiXCR from the immunoSEQ multiplex PCR reads. The table has a few hundred thousand distinct CDR3 sequences, 85% seen once. The data are from a study of CD8 T cells in Susac syndrome. Looked up from germline, CDR1 is SQVTM and CDR2 is ANQGSEA. V shed 5 bases and J shed 4 bases, with 20 bases lying between them. The CDR3 covers 15 residues. CD8+ and CD4+ T cells from blood underwent TCR beta sequencing. The multiple sclerosis control group was made up of treatment-naive patients with stable or active relapsing-remitting disease.

Sequencing input: CD8+ T cells from PBMCs. The clonotype originates from a human donor with multiple sclerosis. The chain couples TRBV29-1 to TRBJ1-2; D may be TRBD1 (6 bases). This chain's CDR3 is CSVYGRGDTLYGYTF. The DNA for the CDR3 is TGCAGCGTTTACGGCAGGGGTGATACCCTCTATGGCTACACCTTC.